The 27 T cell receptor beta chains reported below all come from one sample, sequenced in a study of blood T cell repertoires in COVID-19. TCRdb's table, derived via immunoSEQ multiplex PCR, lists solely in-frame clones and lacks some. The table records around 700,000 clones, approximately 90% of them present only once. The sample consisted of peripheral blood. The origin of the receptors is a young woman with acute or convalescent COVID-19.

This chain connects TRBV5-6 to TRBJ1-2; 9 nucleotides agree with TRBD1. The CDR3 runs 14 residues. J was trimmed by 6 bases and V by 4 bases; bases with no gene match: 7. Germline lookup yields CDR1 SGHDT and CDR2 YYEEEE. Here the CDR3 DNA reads TGTGCCAGCAGCCCCGGACAGGGGATACATGGCTACACCTTC. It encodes CASSPGQGIHGYTF. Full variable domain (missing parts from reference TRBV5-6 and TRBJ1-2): DAGVTQSPTHLIKTRGQQVTLRCSPKSGHDTVSWYQQALGQGPQFIFQYYEEEERQRGNFPDRFSGHQFPNYSSELNVNALLLGDSALYLCASSPGQGIHGYTFGSGTRLTVV.

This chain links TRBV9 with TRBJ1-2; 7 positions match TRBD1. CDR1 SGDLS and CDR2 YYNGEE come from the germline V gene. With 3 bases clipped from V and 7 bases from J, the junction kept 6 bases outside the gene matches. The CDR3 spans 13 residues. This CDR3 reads CASSARQGGGYTF. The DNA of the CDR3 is TGTGCCAGCAGCGCCAGACAGGGAGGTGGCTACACCTTC. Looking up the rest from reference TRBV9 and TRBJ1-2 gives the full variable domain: DSGVTQTPKHLITATGQRVTLRCSPRSGDLSVYWYQQSLDQGLQFLIQYYNGEERAKGNILERFSAQQFPDLHSELNLSSLELGDSALYFCASSARQGGGYTFGSGTRLTVV.

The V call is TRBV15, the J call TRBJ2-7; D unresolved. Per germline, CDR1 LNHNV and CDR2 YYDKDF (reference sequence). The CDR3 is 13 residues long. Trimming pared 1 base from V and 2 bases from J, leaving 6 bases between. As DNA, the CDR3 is TGTGCCACCAGCAGAGGAGGTCCCTACGAGCAGTACTTC. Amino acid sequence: CATSRGGPYEQYF.

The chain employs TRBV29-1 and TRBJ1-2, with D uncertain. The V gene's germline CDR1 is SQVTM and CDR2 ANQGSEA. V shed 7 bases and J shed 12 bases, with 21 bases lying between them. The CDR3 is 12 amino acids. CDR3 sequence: CSGATTAGYHTF. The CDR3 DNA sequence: TGCAGCGGCGCGACCACAGCGGGCTATCACACCTTC. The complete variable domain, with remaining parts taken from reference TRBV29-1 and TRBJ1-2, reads SAVISQKPSRDICQRGTSLTIQCQVDSQVTMMFWYRQQPGQSLTLIATANQGSEATYESGFVIDKFPISRPNLTFSTLTVSNMSPEDSSIYLCSGATTAGYHTFGSGTRLTVV.

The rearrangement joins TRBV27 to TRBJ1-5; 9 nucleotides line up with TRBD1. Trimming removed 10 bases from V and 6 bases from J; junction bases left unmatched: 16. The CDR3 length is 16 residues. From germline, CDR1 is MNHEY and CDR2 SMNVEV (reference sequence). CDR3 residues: CATAETGGTWRQPQHF. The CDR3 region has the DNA TGTGCCACCGCCGAGACAGGGGGTACCTGGCGTCAGCCCCAGCATTTT.

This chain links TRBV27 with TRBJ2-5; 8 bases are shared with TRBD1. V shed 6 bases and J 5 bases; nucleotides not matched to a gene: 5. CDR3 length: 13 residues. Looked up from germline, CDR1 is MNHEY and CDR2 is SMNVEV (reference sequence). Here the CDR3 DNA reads TGTGCCAGCAGCCGGACAGGGACGGAGACCCAGTACTTC. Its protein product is CASSRTGTETQYF.

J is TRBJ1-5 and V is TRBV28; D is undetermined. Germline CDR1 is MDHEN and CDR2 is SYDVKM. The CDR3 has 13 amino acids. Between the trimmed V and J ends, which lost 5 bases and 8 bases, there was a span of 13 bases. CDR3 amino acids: CASSRSPYEPQHF. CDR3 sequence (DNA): TGTGCCAGCAGTCGAAGCCCCTATGAGCCCCAGCATTTT.

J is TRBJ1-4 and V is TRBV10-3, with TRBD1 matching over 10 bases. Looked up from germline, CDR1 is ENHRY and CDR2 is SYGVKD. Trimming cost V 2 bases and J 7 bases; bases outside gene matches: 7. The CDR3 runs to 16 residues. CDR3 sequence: CAISETATGGGEKLFF. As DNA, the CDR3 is TGTGCCATCAGTGAGACCGCGACAGGGGGCGGTGAAAAACTGTTTTTT.

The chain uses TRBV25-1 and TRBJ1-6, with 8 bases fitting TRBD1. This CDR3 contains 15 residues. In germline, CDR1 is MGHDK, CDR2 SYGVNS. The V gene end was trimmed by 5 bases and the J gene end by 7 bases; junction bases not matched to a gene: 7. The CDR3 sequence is CASSYRDRPNSPLHF. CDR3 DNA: TGTGCCAGCAGTTACCGGGACAGGCCCAATTCACCCCTCCACTTT. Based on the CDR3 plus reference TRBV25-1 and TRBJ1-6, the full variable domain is EADIYQTPRYLVIGTGKKITLECSQTMGHDKMYWYQQDPGMELHLIHYSYGVNSTEKGDLSSESTVSRIRTEHFPLTLESARPSHTSQYLCASSYRDRPNSPLHFGNGTRLTVT.

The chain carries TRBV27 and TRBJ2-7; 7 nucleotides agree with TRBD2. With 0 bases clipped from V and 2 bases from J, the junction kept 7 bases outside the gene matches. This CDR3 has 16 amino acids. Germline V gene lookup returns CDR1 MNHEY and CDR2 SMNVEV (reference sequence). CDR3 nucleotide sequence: TGTGCCAGCAGTTTATCGAGCGGGGTCCCTCCCTACGAGCAGTACTTC. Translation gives CASSLSSGVPPYEQYF.

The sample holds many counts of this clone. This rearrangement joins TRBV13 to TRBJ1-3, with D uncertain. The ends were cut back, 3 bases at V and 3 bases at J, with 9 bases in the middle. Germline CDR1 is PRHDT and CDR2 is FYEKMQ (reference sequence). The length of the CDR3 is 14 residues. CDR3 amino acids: CASSLREGGNTIYF. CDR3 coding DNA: TGTGCCAGCAGCTTGAGGGAGGGTGGAAACACCATATATTTT. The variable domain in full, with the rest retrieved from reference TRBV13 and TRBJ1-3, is AAGVIQSPRHLIKEKRETATLKCYPIPRHDTVYWYQQGPGQDPQFLISFYEKMQSDKGSIPDRFSAQQFSDYHSELNMSSLELGDSALYFCASSLREGGNTIYFGEGSWLTVV.

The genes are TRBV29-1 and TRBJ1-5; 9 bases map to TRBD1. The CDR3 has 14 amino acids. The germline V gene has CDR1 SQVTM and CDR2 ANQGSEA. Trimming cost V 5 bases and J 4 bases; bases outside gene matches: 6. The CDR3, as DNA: TGCAGCGTTTTGGGACAGGGAAAAAATCAGCCCCAGCATTTT. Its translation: CSVLGQGKNQPQHF.

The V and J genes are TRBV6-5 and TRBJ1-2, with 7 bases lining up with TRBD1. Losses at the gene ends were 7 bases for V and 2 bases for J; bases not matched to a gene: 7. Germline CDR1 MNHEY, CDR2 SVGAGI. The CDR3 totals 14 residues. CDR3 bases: TGTGCCAGCACCAGCACAGGGGCAAACTATGGCTACACCTTC. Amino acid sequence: CASTSTGANYGYTF.

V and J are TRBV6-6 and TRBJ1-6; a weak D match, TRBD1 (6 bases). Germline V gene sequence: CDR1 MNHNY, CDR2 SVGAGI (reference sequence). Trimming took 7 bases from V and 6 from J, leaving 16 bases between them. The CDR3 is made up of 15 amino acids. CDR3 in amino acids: CASTPGGQRNSPLHF. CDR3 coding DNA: TGTGCCAGCACTCCGGGGGGACAACGTAATTCACCCCTCCACTTT.

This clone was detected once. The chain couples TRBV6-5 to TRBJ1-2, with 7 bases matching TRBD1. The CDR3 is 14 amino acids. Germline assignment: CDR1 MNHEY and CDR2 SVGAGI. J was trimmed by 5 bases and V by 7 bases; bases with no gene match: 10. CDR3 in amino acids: CASTLDRSGYGYTF. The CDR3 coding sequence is TGTGCCAGCACCTTGGACAGGTCAGGGTATGGCTACACCTTC.

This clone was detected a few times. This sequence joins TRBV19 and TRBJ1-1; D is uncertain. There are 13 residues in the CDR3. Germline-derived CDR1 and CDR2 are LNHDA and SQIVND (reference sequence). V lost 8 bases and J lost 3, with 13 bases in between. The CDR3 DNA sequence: TGTGCCAGTGATTTCGGAGGGCACACTGAAGCTTTCTTT. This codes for CASDFGGHTEAFF.

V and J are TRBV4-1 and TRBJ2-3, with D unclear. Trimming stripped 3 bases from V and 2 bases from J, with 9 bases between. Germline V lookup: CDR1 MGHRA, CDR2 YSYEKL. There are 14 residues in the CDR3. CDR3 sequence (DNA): TGCGCCAGCAGCCACCGAACTGACACAGATACGCAGTATTTT. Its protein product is CASSHRTDTDTQYF.

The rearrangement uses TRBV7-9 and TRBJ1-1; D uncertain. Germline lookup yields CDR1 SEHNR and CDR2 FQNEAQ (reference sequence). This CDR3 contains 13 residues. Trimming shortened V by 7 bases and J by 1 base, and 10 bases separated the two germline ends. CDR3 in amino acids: CASKPTGNTEAFF. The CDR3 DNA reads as TGTGCCAGCAAACCCACGGGGAACACTGAAGCTTTCTTT.

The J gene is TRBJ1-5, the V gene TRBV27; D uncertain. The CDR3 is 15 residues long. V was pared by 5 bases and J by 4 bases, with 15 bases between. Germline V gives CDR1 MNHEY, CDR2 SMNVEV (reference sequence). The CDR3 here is CASSPHGEMNQPQHF. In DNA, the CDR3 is TGTGCCAGCAGTCCCCACGGGGAGATGAATCAGCCCCAGCATTTT.

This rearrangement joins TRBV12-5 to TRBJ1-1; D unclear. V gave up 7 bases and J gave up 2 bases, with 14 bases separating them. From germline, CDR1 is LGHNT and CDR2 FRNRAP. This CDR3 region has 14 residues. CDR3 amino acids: CASVTEGRNTEAFF. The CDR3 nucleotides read TGTGCTAGTGTGACGGAGGGCAGAAACACTGAAGCTTTCTTT.

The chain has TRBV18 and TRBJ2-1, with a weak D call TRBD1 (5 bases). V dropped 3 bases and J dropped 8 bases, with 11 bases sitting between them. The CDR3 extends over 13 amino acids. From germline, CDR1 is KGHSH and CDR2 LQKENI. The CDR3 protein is CASSPWGWDEQFF. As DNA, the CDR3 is TGTGCCAGCTCACCGTGGGGCTGGGATGAGCAGTTCTTC.

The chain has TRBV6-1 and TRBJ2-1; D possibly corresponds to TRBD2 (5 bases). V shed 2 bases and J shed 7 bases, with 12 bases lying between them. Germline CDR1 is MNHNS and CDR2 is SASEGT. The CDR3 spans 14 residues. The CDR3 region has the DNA TGTGCCAGCAGTGAACTGGGGAGAATTAATGAGCAGTTCTTC. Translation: CASSELGRINEQFF.

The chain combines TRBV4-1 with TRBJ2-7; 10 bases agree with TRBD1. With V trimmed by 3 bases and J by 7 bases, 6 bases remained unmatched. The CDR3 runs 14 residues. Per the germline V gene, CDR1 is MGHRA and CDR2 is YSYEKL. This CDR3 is CASSHPGTGVEQYF. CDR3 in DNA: TGCGCCAGCAGCCACCCAGGGACAGGGGTTGAGCAGTACTTC.

This CDR3 reads CASSPQARMNTEAFF. The CDR3 DNA reads as TGTGCCAGCTCACCACAAGCCAGGATGAACACTGAAGCTTTCTTT. The chain employs TRBV18 and TRBJ1-1; no firm D call. Germline values: CDR1 KGHSH, CDR2 LQKENI. Trimming left V 1 base short and J 0 bases short, with 9 bases between. The CDR3 is 15 amino acids.

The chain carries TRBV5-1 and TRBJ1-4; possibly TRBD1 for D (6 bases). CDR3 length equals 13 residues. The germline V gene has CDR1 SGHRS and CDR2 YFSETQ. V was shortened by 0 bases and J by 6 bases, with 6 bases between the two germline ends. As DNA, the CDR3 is TGCGCCAGCAGCTTGGGACAGGATGAAAAACTGTTTTTT. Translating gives CASSLGQDEKLFF.

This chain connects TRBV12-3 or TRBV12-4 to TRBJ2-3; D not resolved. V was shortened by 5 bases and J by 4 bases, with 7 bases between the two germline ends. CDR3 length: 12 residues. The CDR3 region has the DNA TGTGCCAGCAGTCCCTACTCAGATACGCAGTATTTT. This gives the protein CASSPYSDTQYF.

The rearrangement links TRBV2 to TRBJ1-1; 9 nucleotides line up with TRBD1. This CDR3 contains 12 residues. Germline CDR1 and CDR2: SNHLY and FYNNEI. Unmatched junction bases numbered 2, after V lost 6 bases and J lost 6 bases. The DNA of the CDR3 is TGTGCCAGCAGAACAGGGGGCGCTGAAGCTTTCTTT. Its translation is CASRTGGAEAFF.